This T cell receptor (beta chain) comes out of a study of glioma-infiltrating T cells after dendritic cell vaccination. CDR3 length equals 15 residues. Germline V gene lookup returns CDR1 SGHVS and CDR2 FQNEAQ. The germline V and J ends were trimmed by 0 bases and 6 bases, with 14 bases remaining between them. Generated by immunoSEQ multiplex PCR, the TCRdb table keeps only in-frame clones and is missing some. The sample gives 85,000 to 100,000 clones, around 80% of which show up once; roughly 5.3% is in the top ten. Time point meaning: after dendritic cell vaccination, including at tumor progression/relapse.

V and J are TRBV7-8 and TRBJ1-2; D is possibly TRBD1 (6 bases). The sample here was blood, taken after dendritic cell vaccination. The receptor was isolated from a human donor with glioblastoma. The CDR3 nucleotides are TGTGCCAGCAGCTTAGCGCGTCTGGGGGCGAATGGCTACACCTTC. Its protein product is CASSLARLGANGYTF.